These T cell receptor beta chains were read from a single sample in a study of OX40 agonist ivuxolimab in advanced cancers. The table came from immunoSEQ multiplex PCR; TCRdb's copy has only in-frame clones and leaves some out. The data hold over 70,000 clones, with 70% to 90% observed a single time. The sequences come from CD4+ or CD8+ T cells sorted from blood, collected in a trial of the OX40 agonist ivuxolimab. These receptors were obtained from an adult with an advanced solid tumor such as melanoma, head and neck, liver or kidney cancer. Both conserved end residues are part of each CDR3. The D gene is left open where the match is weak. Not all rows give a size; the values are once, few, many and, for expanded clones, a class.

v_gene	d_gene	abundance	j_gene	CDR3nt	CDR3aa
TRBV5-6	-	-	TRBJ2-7	TGTGCCAGCAGCTCCCGGCTAGCCGACGAGCAGTACTTC	CASSSRLADEQYF
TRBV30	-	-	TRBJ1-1	TGTGCCTGGACCCGATCCGGGTCCTTCAACACTGAAGCTTTCTTT	CAWTRSGSFNTEAFF
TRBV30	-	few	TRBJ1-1	TGTGCCTGGGGACTCTTGGAGAACACTGAAGCTTTCTTT	CAWGLLENTEAFF
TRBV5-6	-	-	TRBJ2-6	TGTGCCAGCAGCTTGACTGGGGCCAACGTCCTGACTTTC	CASSLTGANVLTF
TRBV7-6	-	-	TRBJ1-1	TGTGCCAGCAGCGTTACTTTGAGGAACACTGAAGCTTTCTTT	CASSVTLRNTEAFF
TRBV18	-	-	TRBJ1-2	TGTGCCAGCTCACCAGCCCTTGACGCTAACTATGGCTACACCTTC	CASSPALDANYGYTF
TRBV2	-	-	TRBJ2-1	TGTGCCAGCAGTGAACCCCCTTTGGGGTCCTACAATGAGCAGTTCTTC	CASSEPPLGSYNEQFF
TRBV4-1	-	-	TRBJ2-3	TGCGCCAGCAGCCAAGAAAGGCAGTTGTCAGATACGCAGTATTTT	CASSQERQLSDTQYF
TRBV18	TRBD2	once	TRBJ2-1	TGTGCCAGCTCACCAGTCTCGGGGGGGCGGGATGAGCAGTTCTTC	CASSPVSGGRDEQFF
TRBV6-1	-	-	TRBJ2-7	TGTGCCACCCAGTTCGCCTACGAGCAGTACTTC	CATQFAYEQYF
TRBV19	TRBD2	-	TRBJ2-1	TGTGCCAGTAGCCTAGCGGACCTACTCTACAATGAGCAGTTCTTC	CASSLADLLYNEQFF
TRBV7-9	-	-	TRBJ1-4	TGTGCCAGCAGCTGGAGGGGACCAAAGGGGGCTAATGAAAAACTGTTTTTT	CASSWRGPKGANEKLFF
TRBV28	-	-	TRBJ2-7	TGTGCCAGCAGTACCCAGGGGGGAGGGCCAAACGAGCAGTACTTC	CASSTQGGGPNEQYF
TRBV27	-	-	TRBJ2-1	TGTGCCAGCAGTGTCACCCCCTACAATGAGCAGTTCTTC	CASSVTPYNEQFF
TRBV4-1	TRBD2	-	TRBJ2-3	TGCGCCAGCAGCCAAGTCGACCGACATCTAGCGGGGCTATTCGACAGAGATACGCAGTATTTT	CASSQVDRHLAGLFDRDTQYF
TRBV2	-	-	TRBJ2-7	TGTGCCAGCAAGGCTATCTCCGGGTGGGGGGTAAGGAACGAGCAGTACTTC	CASKAISGWGVRNEQYF
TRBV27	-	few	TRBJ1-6	TGTGCCAGCAGTTTAAACAGGGCGGCATCACCCCTCCACTTT	CASSLNRAASPLHF
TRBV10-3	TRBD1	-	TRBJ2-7	TGTGCCATCAGTGATGAGGGGGCGACCTACGAGCAGTACTTC	CAISDEGATYEQYF
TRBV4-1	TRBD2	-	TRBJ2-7	TGCGCCAGCAGCCAAGTAGGCCTAGCGGGCTACGAGCAGTACTTC	CASSQVGLAGYEQYF
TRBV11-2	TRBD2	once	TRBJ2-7	TGTGCCAGCAGCCCTGGACTAGCGGGACCCTACGAGCAGTACTTC	CASSPGLAGPYEQYF
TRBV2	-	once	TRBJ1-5	TGTGCCCTAGGCCAAGGCACCGGCAATCAGCCCCAGCATTTT	CALGQGTGNQPQHF
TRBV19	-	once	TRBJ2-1	TGTGCCAGTAGTTACGGGGACTACAATGAGCAGTTCTTC	CASSYGDYNEQFF
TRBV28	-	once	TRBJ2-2	TGTGCCAGCAGTCCCCTACAGGGAGTCGGGGAGCTGTTTTTT	CASSPLQGVGELFF
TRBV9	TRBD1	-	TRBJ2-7	TGTGCCAGCAGCGTGGGACAGGGAGGGTACGAGCAGTACTTC	CASSVGQGGYEQYF